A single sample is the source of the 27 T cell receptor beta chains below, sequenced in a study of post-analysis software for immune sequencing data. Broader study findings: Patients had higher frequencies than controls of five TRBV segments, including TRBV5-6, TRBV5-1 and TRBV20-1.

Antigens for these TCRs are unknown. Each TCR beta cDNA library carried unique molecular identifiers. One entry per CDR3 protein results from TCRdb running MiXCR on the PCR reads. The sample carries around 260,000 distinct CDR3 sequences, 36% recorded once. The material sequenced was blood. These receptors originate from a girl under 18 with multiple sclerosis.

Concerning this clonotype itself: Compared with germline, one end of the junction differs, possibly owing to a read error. CDR3 protein: CARSFLGSLTYMNTEAFF. The CDR3 DNA is TGTGCCCGCAGTTTTTTAGGGTCCCTTACGTATATGAACACTGAAGCTTTCTTT. The chain uses TRBV12-3 or TRBV12-4 and TRBJ1-1; no clear D gene. The CDR3 extends over 18 amino acids.

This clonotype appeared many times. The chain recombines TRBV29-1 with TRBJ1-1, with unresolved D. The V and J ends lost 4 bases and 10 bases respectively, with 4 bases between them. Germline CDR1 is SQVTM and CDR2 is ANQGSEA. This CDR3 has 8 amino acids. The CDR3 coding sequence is TGCAGCGTTGTTGGAGCTTTCTTT. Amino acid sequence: CSVVGAFF.

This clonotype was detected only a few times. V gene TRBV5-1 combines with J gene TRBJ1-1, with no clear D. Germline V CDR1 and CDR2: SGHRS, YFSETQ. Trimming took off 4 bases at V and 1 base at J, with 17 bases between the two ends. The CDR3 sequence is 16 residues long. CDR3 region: CASSPEVGQPNTEAFF. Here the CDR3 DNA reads TGCGCCAGCAGCCCTGAGGTCGGGCAGCCGAACACTGAAGCTTTCTTT.

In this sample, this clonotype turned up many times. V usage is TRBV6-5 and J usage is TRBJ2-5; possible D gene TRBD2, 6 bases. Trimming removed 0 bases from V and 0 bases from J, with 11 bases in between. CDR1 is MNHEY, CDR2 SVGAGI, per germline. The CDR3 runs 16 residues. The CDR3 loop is CASSYSSWGDQETQYF. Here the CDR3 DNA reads TGTGCCAGCAGTTACTCTTCATGGGGGGACCAAGAGACCCAGTACTTC.

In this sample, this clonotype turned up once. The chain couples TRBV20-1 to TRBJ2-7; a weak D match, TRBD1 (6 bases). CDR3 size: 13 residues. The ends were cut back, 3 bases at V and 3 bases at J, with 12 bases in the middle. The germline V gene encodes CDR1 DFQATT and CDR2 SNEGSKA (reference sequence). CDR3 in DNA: TGCAGTGCTAGTCCCGGACAGAGCTACGAGCAGTACTTC. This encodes CSASPGQSYEQYF.

The CDR3 sequence: CASSEGRAITYEQYF. DNA for the CDR3: TGTGCCAGCAGTGAGGGCAGGGCTATAACCTACGAGCAGTACTTC. This sequence joins TRBV2 and TRBJ2-7, with a weak D call TRBD1 (5 bases). The CDR3 length is 15 residues. Trimming left V 3 bases short and J 2 bases short, with 14 bases between. CDR1 and CDR2 (germline): SNHLY, FYNNEI.

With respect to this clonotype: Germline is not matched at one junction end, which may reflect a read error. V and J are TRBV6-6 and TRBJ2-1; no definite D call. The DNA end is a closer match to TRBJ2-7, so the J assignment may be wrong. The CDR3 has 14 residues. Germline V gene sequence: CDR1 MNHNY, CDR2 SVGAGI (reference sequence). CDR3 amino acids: CAGSYSSSYNEQYF. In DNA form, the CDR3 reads TGTGCCGGCAGTTACTCCAGCTCCTACAATGAGCAGTACTTC.

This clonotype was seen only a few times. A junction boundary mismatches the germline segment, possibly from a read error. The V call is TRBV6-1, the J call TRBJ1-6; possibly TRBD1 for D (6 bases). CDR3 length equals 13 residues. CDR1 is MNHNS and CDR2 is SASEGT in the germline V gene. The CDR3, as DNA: TGTGCCAGCAGTGAAGAAGGGGGATCACCCCCCCACTTT. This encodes CASSEEGGSPPHF.

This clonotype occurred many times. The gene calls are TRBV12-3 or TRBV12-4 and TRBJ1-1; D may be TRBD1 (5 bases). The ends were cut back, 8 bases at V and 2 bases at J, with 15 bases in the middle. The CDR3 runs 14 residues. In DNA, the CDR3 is TGTGCCAGCGGAGCACAGGCTATAAACACTGAAGCTTTCTTT. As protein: CASGAQAINTEAFF.

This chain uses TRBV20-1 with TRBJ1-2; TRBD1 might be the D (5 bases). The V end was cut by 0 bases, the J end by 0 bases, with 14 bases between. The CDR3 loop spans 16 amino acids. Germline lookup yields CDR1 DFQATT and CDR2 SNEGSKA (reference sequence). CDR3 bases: TGCAGTGCTAGAGATCGGGTTGGGGGAGCTAACTATGGCTACACCTTC. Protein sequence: CSARDRVGGANYGYTF.

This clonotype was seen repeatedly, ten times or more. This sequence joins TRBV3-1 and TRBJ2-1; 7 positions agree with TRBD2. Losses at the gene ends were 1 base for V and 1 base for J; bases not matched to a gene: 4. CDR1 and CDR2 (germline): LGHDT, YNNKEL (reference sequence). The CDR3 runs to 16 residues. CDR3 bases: TGTGCCAGCAGCCAAGGGCGGGAGTGGTCCTACAATGAGCAGTTCTTC. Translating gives CASSQGREWSYNEQFF.

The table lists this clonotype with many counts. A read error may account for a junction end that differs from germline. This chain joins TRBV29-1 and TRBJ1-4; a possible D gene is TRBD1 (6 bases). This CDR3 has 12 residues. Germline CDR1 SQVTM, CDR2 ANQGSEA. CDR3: CSGTATNEKLFF. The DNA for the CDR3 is TGCAGCGGGACAGCAACAAATGAAAAACTGTTTTTT. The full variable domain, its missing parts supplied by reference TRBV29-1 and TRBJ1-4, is SAVISQKPSRDICQRGTSLTIQCQVDSQVTMMFWYRQQPGQSLTLIATANQGSEATYESGFVIDKFPISRPNLTFSTLTVSNMSPEDSSIYLCSGTATNEKLFFGSGTQLSVL.

This CDR3 reads CASSFNRGSTDTQYF. The CDR3 DNA follows: TGCGCCAGCAGCTTCAACAGGGGCAGCACAGATACGCAGTATTTT. The chain employs TRBV5-1 and TRBJ2-3, with 7 bases lining up with TRBD1. Germline V CDR1 and CDR2: SGHRS, YFSETQ. The CDR3 sequence is 15 residues long. The V and J ends lost 2 bases and 0 bases, in that order; junction bases with no gene match: 3.

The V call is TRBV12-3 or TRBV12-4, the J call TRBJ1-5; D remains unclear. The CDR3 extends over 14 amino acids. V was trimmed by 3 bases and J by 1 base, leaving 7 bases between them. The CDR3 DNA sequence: TGTGCCAGCAGTTTTATGGGGAGCAATCAGCCCCAGCATTTT. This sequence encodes CASSFMGSNQPQHF.

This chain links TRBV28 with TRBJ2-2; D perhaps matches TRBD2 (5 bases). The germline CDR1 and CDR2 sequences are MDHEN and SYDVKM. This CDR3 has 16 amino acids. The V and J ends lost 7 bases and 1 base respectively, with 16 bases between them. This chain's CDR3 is CASIFTGNVNTGELFF. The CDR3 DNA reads TGTGCCAGCATATTTACGGGAAACGTGAACACCGGGGAGCTGTTTTTT. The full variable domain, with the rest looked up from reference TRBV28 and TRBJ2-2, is DVKVTQSSRYLVKRTGEKVFLECVQDMDHENMFWYRQDPGLGLRLIYFSYDVKMKEKGDIPEGYSVSREKKERFSLILESASTNQTSMYLCASIFTGNVNTGELFFGEGSRLTVL.

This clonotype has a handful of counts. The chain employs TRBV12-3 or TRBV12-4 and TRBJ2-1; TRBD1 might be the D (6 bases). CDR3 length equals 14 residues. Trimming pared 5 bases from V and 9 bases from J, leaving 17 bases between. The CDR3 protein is CASSGKTGRGEQFF. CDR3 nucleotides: TGTGCCAGCAGTGGTAAGACAGGCCGGGGTGAGCAGTTCTTC.

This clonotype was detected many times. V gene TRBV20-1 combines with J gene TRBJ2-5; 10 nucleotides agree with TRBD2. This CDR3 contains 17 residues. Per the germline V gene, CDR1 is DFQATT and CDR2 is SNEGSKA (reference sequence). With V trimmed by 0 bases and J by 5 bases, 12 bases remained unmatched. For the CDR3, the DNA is TGCAGTGCTAGAGATCTAGGGCTAGCGGGAGATCGCGAGACCCAGTACTTC. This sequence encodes CSARDLGLAGDRETQYF.

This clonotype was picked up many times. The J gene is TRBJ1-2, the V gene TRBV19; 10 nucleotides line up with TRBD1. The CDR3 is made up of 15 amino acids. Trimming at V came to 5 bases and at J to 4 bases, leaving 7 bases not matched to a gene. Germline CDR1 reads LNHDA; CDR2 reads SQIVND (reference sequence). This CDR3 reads CASSAAGQGSYGYTF. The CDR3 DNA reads TGTGCCAGTAGTGCGGCGGGACAGGGGAGCTATGGCTACACCTTC.

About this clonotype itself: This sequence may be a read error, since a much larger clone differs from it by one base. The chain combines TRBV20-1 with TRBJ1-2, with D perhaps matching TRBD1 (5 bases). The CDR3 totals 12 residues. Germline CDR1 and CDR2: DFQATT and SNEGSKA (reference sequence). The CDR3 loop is CRANVRGDGYTF. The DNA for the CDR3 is TGCAGGGCTAACGTTCGGGGCGATGGCTACACCTTC.

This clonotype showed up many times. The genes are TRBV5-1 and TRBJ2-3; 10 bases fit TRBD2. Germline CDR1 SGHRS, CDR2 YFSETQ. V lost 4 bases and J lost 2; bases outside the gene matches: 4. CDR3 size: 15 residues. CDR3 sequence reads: CASSLAGDLTDTQYF. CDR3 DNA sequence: TGCGCCAGCAGCCTAGCGGGGGACCTCACAGATACGCAGTATTTT.

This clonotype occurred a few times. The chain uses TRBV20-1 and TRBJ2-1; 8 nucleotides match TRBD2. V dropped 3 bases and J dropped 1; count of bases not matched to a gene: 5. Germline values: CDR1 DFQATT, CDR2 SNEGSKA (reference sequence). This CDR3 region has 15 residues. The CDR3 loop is CSASILAASYNEQFF. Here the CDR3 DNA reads TGCAGTGCTAGTATACTAGCGGCGTCCTACAATGAGCAGTTCTTC.

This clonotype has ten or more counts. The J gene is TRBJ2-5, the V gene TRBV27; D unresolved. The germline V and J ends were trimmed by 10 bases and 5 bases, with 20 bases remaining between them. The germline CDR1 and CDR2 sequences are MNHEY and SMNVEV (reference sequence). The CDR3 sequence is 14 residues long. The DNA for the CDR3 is TGTGCCACCTCCCAACACGGCAGGTGGGAGACCCAGTACTTC. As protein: CATSQHGRWETQYF.

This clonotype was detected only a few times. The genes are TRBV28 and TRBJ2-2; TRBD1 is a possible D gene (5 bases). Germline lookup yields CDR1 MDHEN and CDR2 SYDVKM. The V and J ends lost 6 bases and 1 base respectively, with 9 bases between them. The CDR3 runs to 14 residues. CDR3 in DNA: TGTGCCAGCAGCAAAGGACAGAACACCGGGGAGCTGTTTTTT. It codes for CASSKGQNTGELFF.

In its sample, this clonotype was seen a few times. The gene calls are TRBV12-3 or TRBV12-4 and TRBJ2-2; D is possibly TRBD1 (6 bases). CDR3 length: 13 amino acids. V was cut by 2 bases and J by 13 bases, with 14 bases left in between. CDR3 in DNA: TGTGCCAGCAGTTTAAGTCCGGGACATCGGCTGTTTTTT. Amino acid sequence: CASSLSPGHRLFF.

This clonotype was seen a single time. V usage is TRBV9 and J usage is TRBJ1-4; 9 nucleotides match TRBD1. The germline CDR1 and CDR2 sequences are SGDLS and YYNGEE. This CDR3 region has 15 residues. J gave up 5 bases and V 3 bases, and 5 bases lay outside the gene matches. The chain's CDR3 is CASSETGTGNEKLFF. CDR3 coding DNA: TGTGCCAGCAGCGAGACCGGGACAGGGAATGAAAAACTGTTTTTT. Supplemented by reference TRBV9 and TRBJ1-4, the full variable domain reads DSGVTQTPKHLITATGQRVTLRCSPRSGDLSVYWYQQSLDQGLQFLIQYYNGEERAKGNILERFSAQQFPDLHSELNLSSLELGDSALYFCASSETGTGNEKLFFGSGTQLSVL.

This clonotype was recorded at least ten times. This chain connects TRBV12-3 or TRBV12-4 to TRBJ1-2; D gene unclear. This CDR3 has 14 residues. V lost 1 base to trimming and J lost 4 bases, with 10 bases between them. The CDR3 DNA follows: TGTGCCAGCAGTTTAGAGGCTACCGCCTATGGCTACACCTTC. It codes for CASSLEATAYGYTF.

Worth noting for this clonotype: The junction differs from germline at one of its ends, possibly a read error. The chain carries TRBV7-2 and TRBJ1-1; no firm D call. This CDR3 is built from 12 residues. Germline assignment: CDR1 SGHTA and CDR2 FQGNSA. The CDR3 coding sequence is TGTGCCAGCAGCTTGACGAACACTGAAGCTCTCTTT. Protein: CASSLTNTEALF. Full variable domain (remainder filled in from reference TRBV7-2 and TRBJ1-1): GAGVSQSPSNKVTEKGKDVELRCDPISGHTALYWYRQSLGQGLEFLIYFQGNSAPDKSGLPSDRFSAERTGGSVSTLTIQRTQQEDSAVYLCASSLTNTEALFGQGTRLTVV.